These 27 T cell receptor beta chains came from one sample sequenced in a study of beta chain features in type 1 diabetes. Study-level points and caveats: Moderate but significant shortening of TCRB CDR3s was recorded in all four CD4+ subsets from Type 1 diabetes patients.

The sequenced template was cDNA made from the entire isolated RNA. TCRdb keeps only in-frame clones here, not all; method: immunoSEQ multiplex PCR. Found here are fewer than 300,000 clones, roughly a tenth of them singletons; the top ten hold 0.017%. Their antigens are not known. The material sequenced was naive CD4+ T cells from blood. Receptors originate from a man aged 25 to 40 with type 1 diabetes.

The genes are TRBV4-1 and TRBJ2-7, with D hard to call. CDR3 length: 13 amino acids. The ends were cut back, 3 bases at V and 1 base at J, with 7 bases in the middle. In germline, CDR1 is MGHRA, CDR2 YSYEKL. The CDR3 loop is CASSHPGSYEQYF. The CDR3, as DNA: TGCGCCAGCAGCCACCCAGGTTCCTACGAGCAGTACTTC.

This clone was detected only a few times. V and J are TRBV19 and TRBJ2-7, with D perhaps matching TRBD1 (6 bases). Germline values: CDR1 LNHDA, CDR2 SQIVND (reference sequence). The CDR3 spans 16 residues. Trimming took off 0 bases at V and 6 bases at J, with 18 bases between the two ends. The CDR3 region is CASSIEATGFGAEQYF. In nucleotides, the CDR3 is TGTGCCAGTAGTATAGAGGCCACAGGGTTTGGTGCCGAGCAGTACTTC. Full variable domain (rest looked up from reference TRBV19 and TRBJ2-7): DGGITQSPKYLFRKEGQNVTLSCEQNLNHDAMYWYRQDPGQGLRLIYYSQIVNDFQKGDIAEGYSVSREKKESFPLTVTSAQKNPTAFYLCASSIEATGFGAEQYFGPGTRLTVT.

The chain joins TRBV2 to TRBJ1-1, with D maybe TRBD1 (5 bases). This CDR3 has 13 amino acids. Germline V CDR1 and CDR2: SNHLY, FYNNEI. V lost 6 bases to trimming and J lost 2 bases, with 10 bases between them. CDR3 coding DNA: TGTGCCAGCAGGACAGAGATAAACACTGAAGCTTTCTTT. Encoded protein: CASRTEINTEAFF. Combining the CDR3 with reference TRBV2 and TRBJ1-1 gives the whole variable domain EPEVTQTPSHQVTQMGQEVILRCVPISNHLYFYWYRQILGQKVEFLVSFYNNEISEKSEIFDDQFSVERPDGSNFTLKIRSTKLEDSAMYFCASRTEINTEAFFGQGTRLTVV.

The rearrangement joins TRBV5-1 to TRBJ2-5, with a possible D match to TRBD2 (5 bases). V shed 3 bases and J shed 4 bases, with 10 bases lying between them. This CDR3 spans 13 amino acids. The germline V gene has CDR1 SGHRS and CDR2 YFSETQ. CDR3 protein: CASSSDGVETQYF. In DNA, the CDR3 is TGCGCCAGCAGCTCGGACGGGGTAGAGACCCAGTACTTC.

The chain has TRBV2 and TRBJ1-6; possible D gene TRBD1, 5 bases. V lost 2 bases and J 5 bases, leaving 10 bases between the germline ends. This CDR3 has 15 amino acids. Germline CDR1 reads SNHLY; CDR2 reads FYNNEI. CDR3 DNA: TGTGCCAGCAGTGAATATCAGGGCGATAATTCACCCCTCCACTTT. Residues: CASSEYQGDNSPLHF. The complete variable domain, with remaining parts taken from reference TRBV2 and TRBJ1-6, reads EPEVTQTPSHQVTQMGQEVILRCVPISNHLYFYWYRQILGQKVEFLVSFYNNEISEKSEIFDDQFSVERPDGSNFTLKIRSTKLEDSAMYFCASSEYQGDNSPLHFGNGTRLTVT.

This clone was picked up a small number of times. This chain connects TRBV6-4 to TRBJ1-2; 8 nucleotides match TRBD1. The J segment lost 3 bases and the V segment lost 6 bases, leaving 9 bases of the junction unmatched. Germline V gene sequence: CDR1 MRHNA, CDR2 SNTAGT. There are 15 residues in the CDR3. This CDR3 is CASRPDRGGDYGYTF. The CDR3 DNA sequence: TGTGCCAGCAGACCCGACAGGGGAGGAGACTATGGCTACACCTTC.

This clone showed up just a few times. V is TRBV7-2 and J is TRBJ1-4; TRBD1 agrees at 7 bases. Germline V lookup: CDR1 SGHTA, CDR2 FQGNSA. The CDR3 is 14 amino acids. J gave up 5 bases and V 3 bases, and 3 bases lay outside the gene matches. CDR3 in amino acids: CASSFGRGNEKLFF. The CDR3 DNA follows: TGTGCCAGCAGCTTCGGCAGGGGGAATGAAAAACTGTTTTTT.

The CDR3 region has the DNA TGTGCCAGCAGCGTAGGGAGGGGAGCAGATACGCAGTATTTT. Protein: CASSVGRGADTQYF. The rearrangement links TRBV9 to TRBJ2-3; the D gene is possibly TRBD2 (6 bases). The CDR3 spans 14 residues. The germline V gene encodes CDR1 SGDLS and CDR2 YYNGEE. The V gene lost 0 bases and the J gene lost 4 bases, with 9 bases spanning the gap.

The rearrangement links TRBV9 to TRBJ2-3; D ambiguous. The CDR3 extends over 14 amino acids. The germline V gene encodes CDR1 SGDLS and CDR2 YYNGEE. V was pared by 1 base and J by 4 bases, with 10 bases between. CDR3 loop: CASSVSSGPDTQYF. The CDR3 region has the DNA TGTGCCAGCAGCGTAAGTAGTGGTCCAGATACGCAGTATTTT.

This rearrangement joins TRBV5-1 to TRBJ1-1; D may be TRBD1 (5 bases). The germline V gene encodes CDR1 SGHRS and CDR2 YFSETQ. The CDR3 has 14 residues. Between the trimmed V and J ends, which lost 4 bases and 3 bases, there was a span of 13 bases. CDR3 nucleotide sequence: TGCGCCAGCAGCCTCAGGAGGGGAGACACTGAAGCTTTCTTT. Its protein product is CASSLRRGDTEAFF.

This clone showed up just a few times. The chain couples TRBV7-2 to TRBJ2-3, with a possible D match to TRBD2 (5 bases). V lost 5 bases to trimming and J lost 8 bases, with 11 bases between them. CDR3 size: 12 residues. Germline lookup yields CDR1 SGHTA and CDR2 FQGNSA. CDR3 bases: TGTGCCAGCAGCCCGGCGGGCGGTACGCAGTATTTT. Translating it yields CASSPAGGTQYF. The variable domain in full, completed from reference TRBV7-2 and TRBJ2-3, reads GAGVSQSPSNKVTEKGKDVELRCDPISGHTALYWYRQSLGQGLEFLIYFQGNSAPDKSGLPSDRFSAERTGGSVSTLTIQRTQQEDSAVYLCASSPAGGTQYFGPGTRLTVL.

The chain uses TRBV10-3 and TRBJ1-4; D might be TRBD1 (6 bases). Trimming removed 7 bases from V and 8 bases from J, with 14 bases in between. CDR1 ENHRY and CDR2 SYGVKD come from the germline V gene. The CDR3 extends over 13 amino acids. The CDR3 reads CAINRGAGEKLFF. DNA of the CDR3: TGTGCCATCAACCGGGGGGCGGGAGAAAAACTGTTTTTT.

The rearrangement uses TRBV6-6 and TRBJ2-7, with 7 positions matching TRBD1. The CDR3 runs 14 residues. Germline V gene lookup returns CDR1 MNHNY and CDR2 SVGAGI (reference sequence). V lost 6 bases to trimming and J lost 4 bases; unmatched junction nucleotides: 9. In DNA, the CDR3 is TGTGCCAGCAGATCGGGACAGAGACATTACGAGCAGTACTTC. Translation gives CASRSGQRHYEQYF.

This sequence joins TRBV29-1 and TRBJ1-2; TRBD1 matches at 7 bases. The V and J ends lost 5 bases and 4 bases, in that order; junction bases with no gene match: 1. CDR1 is SQVTM, CDR2 ANQGSEA, per germline. The CDR3 extends over 11 amino acids. CDR3 in DNA: TGCAGCGTTTACAGGGGCTATGGCTACACCTTC. This encodes CSVYRGYGYTF.

J is TRBJ2-6 and V is TRBV28; 8 bases are shared with TRBD1. This CDR3 comprises 19 residues. V lost 6 bases, J lost 3 bases, and 16 bases stayed unmatched. The germline gives CDR1 MDHEN, CDR2 SYDVKM. The CDR3 loop is CASRTGAGSTRVGANVLTF. The CDR3 DNA reads as TGTGCCAGCAGGACAGGGGCAGGTTCTACTAGGGTTGGGGCCAACGTCCTGACTTTC.

This clone was detected only a few times. This chain links TRBV7-9 with TRBJ2-5; D remains unclear. V lost 6 bases and J 3 bases, leaving 8 bases between the germline ends. Germline-derived CDR1 and CDR2 are SEHNR and FQNEAQ (reference sequence). The CDR3 runs 12 residues. This CDR3 reads CASRRLEETQYF. The CDR3 region has the DNA TGTGCCAGCAGGCGACTGGAAGAGACCCAGTACTTC.

The table lists this clone with a few counts. Other nucleotide sequences in the sample specify the same CDR3. This chain links TRBV20-1 with TRBJ1-2; D might be TRBD1 (5 bases). Germline loops: CDR1 DFQATT, CDR2 SNEGSKA (reference sequence). CDR3 length: 11 residues. V lost 0 bases to trimming and J lost 6 bases, with 5 bases between them. The CDR3 DNA follows: TGCAGTGCTAGAGACAGGGATGGCTACACCTTC. Protein sequence: CSARDRDGYTF.

This clone has more than one count but fewer than ten. The chain employs TRBV2 and TRBJ2-1, with D maybe TRBD1 (5 bases). CDR1 and CDR2 from the germline V gene are SNHLY and FYNNEI. This CDR3 region has 11 residues. V dropped 9 bases and J dropped 8 bases, with 11 bases sitting between them. The CDR3 here is CASQTVDEQFF. The CDR3 DNA sequence: TGTGCCAGTCAGACAGTGGATGAGCAGTTCTTC.

This sequence joins TRBV21-1 and TRBJ2-2; TRBD2, the D gene given by the table, was not confirmed from the DNA. TRBV21-1 has pseudogene status. The length of the CDR3 is 16 residues. The CDR3 DNA follows: TGTGCCAGCAGCAACGGGGGGGCCCAGAACACCGGGGAGCTGTTTTTT. This sequence encodes CASSNGGAQNTGELFF.

The genes are TRBV10-2 and TRBJ1-6; D remains ambiguous. The CDR3 is made up of 12 amino acids. Germline V gives CDR1 WSHSY, CDR2 SAAADI. V lost 0 bases and J 10 bases, leaving 4 bases between the germline ends. CDR3 coding DNA: TGCGCCAGCAGTGAGTCGAGATCACCCCTCCACTTT. Translating it yields CASSESRSPLHF.

This chain connects TRBV5-1 to TRBJ2-3; 7 bases match TRBD2. V shed 2 bases, J shed 2 bases, and the junction held 2 bases outside the gene matches. The CDR3 runs to 14 residues. Germline CDR1 SGHRS, CDR2 YFSETQ. The chain's CDR3 is CASSLGLVTDTQYF. The CDR3 DNA reads TGCGCCAGCAGCTTAGGACTAGTCACAGATACGCAGTATTTT.

This clone was recorded a few times. V gene TRBV28 combines with J gene TRBJ2-3; D gene ambiguous. The V gene lost 8 bases and the J gene lost 2 bases, with 8 bases spanning the gap. The CDR3 is 12 amino acids. Germline CDR1 reads MDHEN; CDR2 reads SYDVKM. Here the CDR3 DNA reads TGTGCCAGCGCAGCGTACACAGATACGCAGTATTTT. As protein: CASAAYTDTQYF.

The chain recombines TRBV7-9 with TRBJ2-3; D may be TRBD1 (6 bases). The germline V gene has CDR1 SEHNR and CDR2 FQNEAQ (reference sequence). CDR3 length equals 15 residues. V was clipped by 5 bases and J by 2 bases, with 14 bases between them. This CDR3 reads CASSIDRSNTDTQYF. For the CDR3, the DNA is TGTGCCAGCAGCATCGACAGGAGTAACACAGATACGCAGTATTTT.

This clone was recorded a few times. This CDR3 is also generated by other DNA sequences in the sample. V is TRBV18 and J is TRBJ2-7; D is uncertain. This CDR3 is 14 amino acids long. Germline loops: CDR1 KGHSH, CDR2 LQKENI. V was trimmed by 2 bases and J by 2 bases, leaving 10 bases between them. The CDR3 coding sequence is TGTGCCAGCTCACCAAGTACTGGAGCCTACGAGCAGTACTTC. This sequence encodes CASSPSTGAYEQYF.

This clone turned up a few times. This sequence joins TRBV7-2 and TRBJ1-1, with TRBD1 matching 9 bases. V shed 5 bases, J shed 4 bases, and the junction held 5 bases outside the gene matches. Germline V gene data show CDR1 as SGHTA and CDR2 as FQGNSA. The CDR3 length is 14 residues. The CDR3 region is CASSTRQGGTEAFF. The CDR3 DNA is TGTGCCAGCAGCACAAGACAGGGGGGCACTGAAGCTTTCTTT.

The rearrangement uses TRBV9 and TRBJ1-1; no clear D. From germline, CDR1 is SGDLS and CDR2 YYNGEE. The CDR3 spans 16 residues. V was shortened by 0 bases and J by 0 bases, with 12 bases between the two germline ends. The CDR3 coding sequence is TGTGCCAGCAGCGTAGCCGGCGGATTCATGAACACTGAAGCTTTCTTT. Amino acids: CASSVAGGFMNTEAFF.

This clone has just a few counts. The gene calls are TRBV4-2 and TRBJ2-1, with 9 bases matching TRBD1. This CDR3 region has 17 residues. Germline trimming cut 4 bases from V and 7 bases from J; bases unmatched to any gene: 14. Germline V CDR1 and CDR2: LGHNA, YNFKEQ. CDR3: CASSRARTGGWENEQFF. The CDR3 bases are TGTGCCAGCAGCCGAGCCAGAACAGGGGGCTGGGAGAATGAGCAGTTCTTC.